A single sample is the source of the 9 T cell receptor beta chains below, sequenced in a study of CD8+ T cells in alopecia areata. Isolated RNA was reverse transcribed into cDNA used as the sequencing template. Measured with immunoSEQ multiplex PCR; TCRdb has only the in-frame clones, and not every one. The sample lists some 150,000 clones, roughly 58% occurring once. The sequencing input was CD8+ T cells sorted from blood. The origin of the receptors is a human donor in good health.

The chain is built from TRBV7-2 and TRBJ1-2; 7 bases align to TRBD1. J was trimmed by 8 bases and V by 5 bases; bases with no gene match: 20. The CDR3 contains 17 residues. CDR1 is SGHTA and CDR2 is FQGNSA in the germline V gene. The CDR3 region has the DNA TGTGCCAGCAGCGTCCGGGACAGAGACCGTGGAAAGGTCGGCTACACCTTC. Translated: CASSVRDRDRGKVGYTF.

The V and J genes are TRBV5-6 and TRBJ2-1, with D uncertain. The CDR3 totals 13 residues. Germline V lookup: CDR1 SGHDT, CDR2 YYEEEE. V was shortened by 6 bases and J by 5 bases, with 12 bases between the two germline ends. Here the CDR3 DNA reads TGTGCCAGCACCCGTGGCGGAGACAATGAGCAGTTCTTC. Protein product: CASTRGGDNEQFF.

This clone was observed a few times. V and J are TRBV7-9 and TRBJ2-7, with 7 bases aligning to TRBD2. The CDR3 runs 15 residues. Trimming removed 5 bases from V and 5 bases from J; junction bases left unmatched: 12. Germline CDR1 SEHNR, CDR2 FQNEAQ (reference sequence). This CDR3 reads CASSQSPAGVHEQYF. CDR3 DNA sequence: TGTGCCAGCAGCCAGTCCCCCGCGGGGGTCCACGAGCAGTACTTC.

The chain joins TRBV28 to TRBJ2-3, with D possibly matching TRBD2 (6 bases). CDR3 length: 14 residues. With 5 bases removed from V and 4 bases from J, the gap between germline ends came to 13 bases. Germline V gene sequence: CDR1 MDHEN, CDR2 SYDVKM. In DNA form, the CDR3 reads TGTGCCAGCAGTCCCCGACTAGTCCCAGATACGCAGTATTTT. This encodes CASSPRLVPDTQYF.

This rearrangement joins TRBV7-8 to TRBJ2-1, with D perhaps TRBD2 (7 bases). The V end lost 5 bases, the J end lost 7 bases, and 18 bases lay between the germline ends. This CDR3 region has 15 residues. Germline values: CDR1 SGHVS, CDR2 FQNEAQ. The CDR3 sequence is CASSGAGIGGNEQFF. CDR3 sequence (DNA): TGTGCCAGCAGCGGAGCGGGAATAGGGGGAAATGAGCAGTTCTTC. Full variable domain (outside the CDR3, taken from reference TRBV7-8 and TRBJ2-1): GAGVSQSPRYKVAKRGQDVALRCDPISGHVSLFWYQQALGQGPEFLTYFQNEAQLDKSGLPSDRFFAERPEGSVSTLKIQRTQQEDSAVYLCASSGAGIGGNEQFFGPGTRLTVL.

V and J are TRBV29-1 and TRBJ2-3; tentatively, D is TRBD1 or TRBD2 (5 bases each). This CDR3 has 14 residues. V lost 3 bases and J lost 1, with 11 bases in between. The germline V gene has CDR1 SQVTM and CDR2 ANQGSEA. The CDR3 spells CSVDIGDRTDTQYF. The CDR3 DNA sequence: TGCAGCGTTGATATAGGGGACCGCACAGATACGCAGTATTTT.

This clone has only a few counts. This chain links TRBV7-9 with TRBJ2-5; the match to TRBD2 covers 7 bases. Germline assignment: CDR1 SEHNR and CDR2 FQNEAQ (reference sequence). With 7 bases clipped from V and 0 bases from J, the junction kept 11 bases outside the gene matches. The CDR3 contains 16 residues. For the CDR3, the DNA is TGTGCCAGCATCCAAGGTAGCGGGTTGTACCAAGAGACCCAGTACTTC. This sequence encodes CASIQGSGLYQETQYF.

CDR3: CASSPNSGTGIYEQYF. The CDR3 DNA reads as TGTGCCAGCAGCCCGAACTCCGGGACAGGGATTTACGAGCAGTACTTC. The chain couples TRBV11-2 to TRBJ2-7; 9 bases match TRBD1. The CDR3 length is 16 residues. Germline V gives CDR1 SGHAT, CDR2 FQNNGV. The J segment lost 4 bases and the V segment lost 5 bases, leaving 12 bases of the junction unmatched. The complete variable domain, with remaining parts taken from reference TRBV11-2 and TRBJ2-7, reads EAGVAQSPRYKIIEKRQSVAFWCNPISGHATLYWYQQILGQGPKLLIQFQNNGVVDDSQLPKDRFSAERLKGVDSTLKIQPAKLEDSAVYLCASSPNSGTGIYEQYFGPGTRLTVT.

This chain connects TRBV7-9 to TRBJ2-7; TRBD2 matches at 8 bases. The V gene's germline CDR1 is SEHNR and CDR2 FQNEAQ (reference sequence). The CDR3 sequence is 15 residues long. With V trimmed by 1 base and J by 5 bases, 7 bases remained unmatched. CDR3 nucleotides: TGTGCCAGCAGCTTAGGACTAGGGACTAGTAACGAGCAGTACTTC. Its translation: CASSLGLGTSNEQYF.